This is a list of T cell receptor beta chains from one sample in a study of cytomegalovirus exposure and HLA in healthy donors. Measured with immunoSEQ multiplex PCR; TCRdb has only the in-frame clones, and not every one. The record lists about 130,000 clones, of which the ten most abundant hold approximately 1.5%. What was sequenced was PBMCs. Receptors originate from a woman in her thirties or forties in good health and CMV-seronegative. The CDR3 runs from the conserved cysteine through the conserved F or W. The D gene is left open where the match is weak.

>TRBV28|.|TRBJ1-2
TGTGCCAGCAGTTTATCGCAGAACTATGGCTACACCTTC
CASSLSQNYGYTF
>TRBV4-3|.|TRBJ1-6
TGCGCCAGCAGCCAAGATTTGGGCAGTAATTCACCCCTCCACTTT
CASSQDLGSNSPLHF
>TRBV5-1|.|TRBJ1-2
TGCGCCAGCAGCTTGGGGCCGGGAGGGGGCTACACCTTC
CASSLGPGGGYTF
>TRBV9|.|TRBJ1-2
TGTGCCAGCAACCCTCTTACAGGGCCTTTCTATGGCTACACCTTC
CASNPLTGPFYGYTF
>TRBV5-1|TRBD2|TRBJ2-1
TGCGCCAGCAGCGCGAGAGGTAGCGGGGGGTACAATGAGCAGTTCTTC
CASSARGSGGYNEQFF
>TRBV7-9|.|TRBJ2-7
TGTGCCAGCAGCCAACCCCCGGAGTCCTACGAGCAGTACTTC
CASSQPPESYEQYF
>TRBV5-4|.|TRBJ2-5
TGTGCCAGCAGCGCCCCGCTAAGATCTCCCCGAGAGACCCAGTACTTC
CASSAPLRSPRETQYF
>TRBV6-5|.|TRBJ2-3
TGTGCCAGCAGTTACTCCGGAGATACGCAGTATTTT
CASSYSGDTQYF
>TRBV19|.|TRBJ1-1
TGTGCCAGTAGGGACAGTATAAACACTGAAGCTTTCTTT
CASRDSINTEAFF
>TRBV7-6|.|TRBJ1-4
TGTGCCAGCAGCTCCCCTGCGGGGTCAACTAATGAAAAACTGTTTTTT
CASSSPAGSTNEKLFF
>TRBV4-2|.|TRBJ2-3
TGTGCCAGCAGCCAAGATTCTAGCACAGATACGCAGTATTTT
CASSQDSSTDTQYF
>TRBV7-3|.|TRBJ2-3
TGTGCCAGCAGCTTAATGGGGCAGGGGTTGGATACGCAGTATTTT
CASSLMGQGLDTQYF
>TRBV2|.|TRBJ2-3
TGTGCCAGCAGTCCGGGAGATACGCAGTATTTT
CASSPGDTQYF
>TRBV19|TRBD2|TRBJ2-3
TGTGCCAGTAGTATAGATAAAGGCGGGGGGCCAGGAACAGATACGCAGTATTTT
CASSIDKGGGPGTDTQYF
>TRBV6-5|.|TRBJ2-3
TGTGCCAGCCAAAACACAGATACGCAGTATTTT
CASQNTDTQYF
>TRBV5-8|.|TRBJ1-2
TGTGCCAGCAGCTTGAACGGAGACTATGGCTACACCTTC
CASSLNGDYGYTF
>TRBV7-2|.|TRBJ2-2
TGTGCCAGCAGCTTAGGGGGCAGGGCCACCGGGGAGCTGTTTTTT
CASSLGGRATGELFF
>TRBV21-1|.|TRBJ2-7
TGTGCCAGCAGCAAAGGGGGGACAGGGAGCTCCTACGAGCAGTACTTC
CASSKGGTGSSYEQYF
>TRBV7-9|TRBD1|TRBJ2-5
TGTGCCAGCGGAACAGGGGGCGCGGAGGAGACCCAGTACTTC
CASGTGGAEETQYF
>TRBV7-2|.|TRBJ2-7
TGTGCCAGCAGCTTAGGTCAGGGGCGTTTGTACGAGCAGTACTTC
CASSLGQGRLYEQYF
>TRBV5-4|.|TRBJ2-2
TGTGCCAGCAGCTCCGGACTGGCCGTCCGCACCGGGGAGCTGTTTTTT
CASSSGLAVRTGELFF
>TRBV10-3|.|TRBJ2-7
TGTGCCATCAGGCCGGGGGAGGCGGACGAGCAGTACTTC
CAIRPGEADEQYF
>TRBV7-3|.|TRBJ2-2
TGTGCCAGCAGCTTAAATGCAGTTTCGTCCGGGGAGCTGTTTTTT
CASSLNAVSSGELFF
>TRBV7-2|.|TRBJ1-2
TGTGCCAGCAGCTTAGACAGGGTTGGCTACACCTTC
CASSLDRVGYTF
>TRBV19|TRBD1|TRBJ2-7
TGTGCCAGTAGTACACAGGGGACCTACGAGCAGTACTTC
CASSTQGTYEQYF
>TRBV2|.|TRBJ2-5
TGTGCCAGCAGTCGTGGACAGCAAGAGACCCAGTACTTC
CASSRGQQETQYF
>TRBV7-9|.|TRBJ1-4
TGTGCCAGCAGCTTGGGGCCCCCCAATGAAAAACTGTTTTTT
CASSLGPPNEKLFF
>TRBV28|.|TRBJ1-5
TGTGCCAGCAGTTTCCGCTCCGGTCAGCCCCAGCATTTT
CASSFRSGQPQHF
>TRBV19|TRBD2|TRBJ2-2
TGTGCCAGTAGTCCGCGATGGGGGGGAGGTACCGGGGAGCTGTTTTTT
CASSPRWGGGTGELFF
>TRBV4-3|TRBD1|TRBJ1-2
TGCGCCAGCAGCCAAACACAGGGGTCGCATGGCTACACCTTC
CASSQTQGSHGYTF
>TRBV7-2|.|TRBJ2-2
TGTGCCAGCAGCCCACGGCGAGGCGGGGAGCTGTTTTTT
CASSPRRGGELFF
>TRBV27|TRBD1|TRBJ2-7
TGTGCCAGCAGTCACAGGGGAAGCTCCTACGAGCAGTACTTC
CASSHRGSSYEQYF
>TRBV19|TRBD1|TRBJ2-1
TGTGCCAGTAGTATAGACGCCACAGGGGGACGAATTAATGAGCAGTTCTTC
CASSIDATGGRINEQFF
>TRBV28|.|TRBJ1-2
TGTGCCAGCAGTTTAGGTCCAGATGGCTACACCTTC
CASSLGPDGYTF
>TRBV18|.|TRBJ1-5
TGTGCCAGCTCACCACTCCGGCAGGGGATGGGCAATCAGCCCCAGCATTTT
CASSPLRQGMGNQPQHF
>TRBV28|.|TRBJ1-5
TGTGCCAGCAGCCGAACAGGGTCCCAGCCCCAGCATTTT
CASSRTGSQPQHF
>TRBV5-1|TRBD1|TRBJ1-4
TGCGCCAGCAGCTTGCTCGGACAGGGGGCCTTAAGAAAACTGTTTTTT
CASSLLGQGALRKLFF
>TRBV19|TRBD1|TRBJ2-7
TGTGCCAGTAGTGGATGGACAGGGCAGTACGAGCAGTACTTC
CASSGWTGQYEQYF
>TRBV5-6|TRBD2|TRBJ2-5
TGTGCCAGCAGGAGCGGGGGCCGACTGAAGACCCAGTACTTC
CASRSGGRLKTQYF
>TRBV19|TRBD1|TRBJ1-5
TGTGCCAGCACCGACAGGGGAAGTTTGTCCCAGCATTTT
CASTDRGSLSQHF
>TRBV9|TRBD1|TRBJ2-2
TGTGCCAGCAGCGAGACCGGGACAGCGAACACCGGGGAGCTGTTTTTT
CASSETGTANTGELFF
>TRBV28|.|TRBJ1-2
TGTGCCAGCAGTTTGGAGGGTAACTATGGCTACACCTTC
CASSLEGNYGYTF
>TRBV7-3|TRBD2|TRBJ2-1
TGTGCCAGCAGCACCGGGACTAGCGGGGGAAATGAGCAGTTCTTC
CASSTGTSGGNEQFF
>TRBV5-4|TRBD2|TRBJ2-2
TGTGCCAGCAGCGTTAGCGGGGGGGCCGTGAACGGGGAGCTGTTTTTT
CASSVSGGAVNGELFF
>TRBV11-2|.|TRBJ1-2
TGTGCCAGCAAATCTACTCAGGCACCGCAGACCTCTATGGCCTATGGCTACACCTTC
CASKSTQAPQTSMAYGYTF
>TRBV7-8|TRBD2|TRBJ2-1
TGTGCCAGCAGCTTAGAAAGCGGGGGGGTTTACAATGAGCAGTTCTTC
CASSLESGGVYNEQFF
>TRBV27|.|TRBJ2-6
TGTGCCAGCAGACCCCTCTTACCACCGAGAGACGTCCTGACTTTC
CASRPLLPPRDVLTF
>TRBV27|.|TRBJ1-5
TGTGCCAGCAGCTTTCTCCCGGGACACGGATTCAATCAGCCCCAGCATTTT
CASSFLPGHGFNQPQHF
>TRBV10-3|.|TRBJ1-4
TGTGCCATCAGTGAGTCCGGTCCATCTAATGAAAAACTGTTTTTT
CAISESGPSNEKLFF
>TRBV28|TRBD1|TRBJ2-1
TGTGCCAGCACCCGGGACAGGGGAATCAATGAGCAGTTCTTC
CASTRDRGINEQFF
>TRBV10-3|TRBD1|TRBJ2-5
TGTGCCATCAGTTTCCCCGGGACAGGCGACCAAGAGACCCAGTACTTC
CAISFPGTGDQETQYF
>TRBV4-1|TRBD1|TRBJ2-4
TGCGCCAGCAGCCAAGCAGGCAGGGGGCTGGGCATTCAGTACTTC
CASSQAGRGLGIQYF